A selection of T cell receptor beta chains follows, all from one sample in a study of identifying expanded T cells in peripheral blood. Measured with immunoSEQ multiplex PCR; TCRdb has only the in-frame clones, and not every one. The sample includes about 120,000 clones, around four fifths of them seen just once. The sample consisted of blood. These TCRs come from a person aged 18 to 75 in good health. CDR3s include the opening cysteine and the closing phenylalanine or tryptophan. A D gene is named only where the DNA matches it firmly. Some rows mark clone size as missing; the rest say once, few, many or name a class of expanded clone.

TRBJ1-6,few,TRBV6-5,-,TGTGCCAGTTCAGGTAGCCCTAATTCACCCCTCCACTTT,CASSGSPNSPLHF
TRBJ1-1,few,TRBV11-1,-,TGTGCCAGCAGCTTAGCTCGGCAGTCGAACACTGAAGCTTTCTTT,CASSLARQSNTEAFF
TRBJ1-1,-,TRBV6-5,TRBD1,TGTGCCAGCAGTTACCGTGGGACAGCGAACACTGAAGCTTTCTTT,CASSYRGTANTEAFF
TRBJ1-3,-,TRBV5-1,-,TGCGCCAGCAGCGAAAGACAGCGTTCCTCTGGAAACACCATATATTTT,CASSERQRSSGNTIYF
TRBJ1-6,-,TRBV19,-,TGTGCCAGTAGTATCCAGGGAACGTCACCCCTCCACTTT,CASSIQGTSPLHF
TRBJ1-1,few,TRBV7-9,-,TGTGCCAGCAGCTTTAGTAGGGGAGGGTTGAAGGGGAACACTGAAGCTTTCTTT,CASSFSRGGLKGNTEAFF
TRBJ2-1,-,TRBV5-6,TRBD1,TGTGCCAGCAGCTCGATGTACTCGGGACAGCACTCCTACAATGAGCAGTTCTTC,CASSSMYSGQHSYNEQFF
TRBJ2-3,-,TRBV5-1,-,TGCGCCAGCAGCACGTCGGGAGCTACAGATACGCAGTATTTT,CASSTSGATDTQYF
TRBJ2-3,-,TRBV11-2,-,TGTGCCAGCAGCACTAGTACAAGGACAGATACGCAGTATTTT,CASSTSTRTDTQYF
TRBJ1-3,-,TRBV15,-,TGTGCCACCAGTCCCCTTAGAACTGGAAACACCATATATTTT,CATSPLRTGNTIYF
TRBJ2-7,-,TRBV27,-,TGTGCCAGCAGTCACGCGAGAGGGTACGAGCAGTACTTC,CASSHARGYEQYF
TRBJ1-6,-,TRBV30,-,TGTGCCTGGAAGCGGGATTCACCCCTCCACTTT,CAWKRDSPLHF
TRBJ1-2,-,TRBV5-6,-,TGTGCCAGCAGCCCGGGCATGAGCAGGTACTATGGCTACACCTTC,CASSPGMSRYYGYTF
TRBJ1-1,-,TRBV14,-,TGTGCCAGCAGCCAAGAGGTGGGGAACTTCTACACTGAAGCTTTCTTT,CASSQEVGNFYTEAFF
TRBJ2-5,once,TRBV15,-,TGTGCCACCAGAGAAGAGAGGGGGGACCCACCTCAAGAGACCCAGTACTTC,CATREERGDPPQETQYF
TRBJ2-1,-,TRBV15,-,TGTGCCACCAGCCCTAACCCCCCGGGCACCTACAATGAGCAGTTCTTC,CATSPNPPGTYNEQFF
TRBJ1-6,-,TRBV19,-,TGTGCCAGTAGTCGGAGAGGCTCCTATAATTCACCCCTCCACTTT,CASSRRGSYNSPLHF
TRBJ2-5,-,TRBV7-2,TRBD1,TGTGCCAGCAGCTTTACAGGGGTCCAAGAGACCCAGTACTTC,CASSFTGVQETQYF
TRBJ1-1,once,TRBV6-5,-,TGTGCCAGCAGTTTACTCCCGAGACGGAACACTGAAGCTTTCTTT,CASSLLPRRNTEAFF
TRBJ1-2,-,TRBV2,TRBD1,TGTGCCAGCACCGGACAGGGAGGCCCCTATGGCTACACCTTC,CASTGQGGPYGYTF
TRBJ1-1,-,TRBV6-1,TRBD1,TGTGCCAGCAGTGAACAGGGGGACACTGAAGCTTTCTTT,CASSEQGDTEAFF
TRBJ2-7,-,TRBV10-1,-,TGCGCCAGCAGCCCGACCCTCGCCCACGAGCAGTACTTC,CASSPTLAHEQYF
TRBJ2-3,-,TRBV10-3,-,TGTGCCACCAAGAAAACCTCTAGCACAGATACGCAGTATTTT,CATKKTSSTDTQYF
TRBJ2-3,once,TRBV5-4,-,TGTGCCAGCAGCTTGGGCCGCACAGATACGCAGTATTTT,CASSLGRTDTQYF
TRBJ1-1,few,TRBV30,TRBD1,TGTGCCTGGATCACCGGACGACAGGGCGAAGCTTTCTTT,CAWITGRQGEAFF
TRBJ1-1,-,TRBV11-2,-,TGTGCCAGCAGCATGACAGTGAACACTGAAGCTTTCTTT,CASSMTVNTEAFF
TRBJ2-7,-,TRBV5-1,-,TGCGCCAGCAGCTTGCCAGGGTTCCACGAGCAGTACTTC,CASSLPGFHEQYF
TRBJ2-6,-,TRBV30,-,TGTGCCTGGAGCGTCGGCAGCTCTGGGGCCAACGTCCTGACTTTC,CAWSVGSSGANVLTF
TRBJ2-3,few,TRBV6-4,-,TGTGCCAGCAGTGAGAAGATGACAGCGGGCACAGATACGCAGTATTTT,CASSEKMTAGTDTQYF
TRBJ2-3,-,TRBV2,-,TGTGCCAGCCCCAACCCCCGTCGCGTAGGTGTAACAGATACGCAGTATTTT,CASPNPRRVGVTDTQYF
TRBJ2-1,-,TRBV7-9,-,TGTGCCAGCAGCATAGCACGGGGACCCCCGGACAATGAGCAGTTCTTC,CASSIARGPPDNEQFF